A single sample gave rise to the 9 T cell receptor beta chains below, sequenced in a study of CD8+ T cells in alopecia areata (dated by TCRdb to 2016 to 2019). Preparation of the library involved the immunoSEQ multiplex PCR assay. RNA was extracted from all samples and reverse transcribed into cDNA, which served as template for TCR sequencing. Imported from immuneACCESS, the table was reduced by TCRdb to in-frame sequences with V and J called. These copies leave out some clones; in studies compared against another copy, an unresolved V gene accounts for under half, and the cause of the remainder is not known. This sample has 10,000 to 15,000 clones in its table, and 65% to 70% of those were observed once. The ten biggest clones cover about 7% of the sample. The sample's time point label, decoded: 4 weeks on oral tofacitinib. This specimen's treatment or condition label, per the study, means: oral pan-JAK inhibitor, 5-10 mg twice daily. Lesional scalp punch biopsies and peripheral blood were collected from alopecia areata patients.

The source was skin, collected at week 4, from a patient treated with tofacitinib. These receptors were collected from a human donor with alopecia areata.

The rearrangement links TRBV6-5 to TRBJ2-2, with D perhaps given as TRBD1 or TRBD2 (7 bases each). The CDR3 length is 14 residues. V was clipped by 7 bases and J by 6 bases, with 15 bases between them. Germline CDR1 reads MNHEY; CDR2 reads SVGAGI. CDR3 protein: CASMRQGGAGELFF. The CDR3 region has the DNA TGTGCCAGCATGCGACAGGGAGGGGCCGGGGAGCTGTTTTTT.

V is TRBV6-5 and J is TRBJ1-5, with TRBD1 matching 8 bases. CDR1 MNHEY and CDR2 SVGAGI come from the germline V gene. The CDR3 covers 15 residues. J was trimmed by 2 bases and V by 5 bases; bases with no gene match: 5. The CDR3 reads CASSGTGGGNQPQHF. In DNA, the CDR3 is TGTGCCAGCAGTGGAACAGGGGGAGGCAATCAGCCCCAGCATTTT.

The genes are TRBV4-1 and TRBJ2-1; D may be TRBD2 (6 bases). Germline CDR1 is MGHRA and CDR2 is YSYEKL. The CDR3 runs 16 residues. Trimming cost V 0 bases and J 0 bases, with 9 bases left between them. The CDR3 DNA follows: TGCGCCAGCAGCCAAGATTTGACTAGCTCCTACAATGAGCAGTTCTTC. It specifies CASSQDLTSSYNEQFF.

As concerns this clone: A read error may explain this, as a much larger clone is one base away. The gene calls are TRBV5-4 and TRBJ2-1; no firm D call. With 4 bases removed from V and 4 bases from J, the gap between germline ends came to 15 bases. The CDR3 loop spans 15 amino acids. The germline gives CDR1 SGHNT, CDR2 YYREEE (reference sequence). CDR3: CASSQGFDPYNEQFF. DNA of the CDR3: TGTGCCAGCAGCCAAGGTTTTGACCCGTACAATGAGCAGTTCTTC.

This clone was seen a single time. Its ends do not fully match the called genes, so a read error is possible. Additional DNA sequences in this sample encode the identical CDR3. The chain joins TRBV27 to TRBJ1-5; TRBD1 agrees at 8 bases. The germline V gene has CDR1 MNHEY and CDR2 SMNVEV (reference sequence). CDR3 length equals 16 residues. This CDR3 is CASSTVTGAANQPQHF. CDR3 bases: TGTGCCAGCAGTACGGTGACAGGGGCGGCCAATCAGCCCCAGCATTTC.

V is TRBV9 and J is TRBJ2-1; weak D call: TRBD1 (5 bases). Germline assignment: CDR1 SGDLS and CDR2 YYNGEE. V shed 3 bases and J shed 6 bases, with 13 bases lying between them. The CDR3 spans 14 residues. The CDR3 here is CASSEGVGANEQFF. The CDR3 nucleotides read TGTGCCAGCAGCGAAGGAGTTGGGGCCAATGAGCAGTTCTTC.

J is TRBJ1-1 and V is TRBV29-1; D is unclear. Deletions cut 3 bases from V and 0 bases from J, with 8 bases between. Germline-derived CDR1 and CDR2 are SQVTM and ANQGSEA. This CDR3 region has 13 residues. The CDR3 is CSVDSQLNTEAFF. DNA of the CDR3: TGCAGCGTTGACAGCCAGCTGAACACTGAAGCTTTCTTT.

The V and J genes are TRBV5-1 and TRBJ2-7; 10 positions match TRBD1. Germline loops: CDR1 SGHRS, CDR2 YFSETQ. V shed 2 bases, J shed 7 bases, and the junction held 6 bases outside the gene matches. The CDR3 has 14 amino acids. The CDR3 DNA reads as TGCGCCAGCAGCTTCGGACAGGGGGGAAGGGAGCAGTACTTC. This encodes CASSFGQGGREQYF.

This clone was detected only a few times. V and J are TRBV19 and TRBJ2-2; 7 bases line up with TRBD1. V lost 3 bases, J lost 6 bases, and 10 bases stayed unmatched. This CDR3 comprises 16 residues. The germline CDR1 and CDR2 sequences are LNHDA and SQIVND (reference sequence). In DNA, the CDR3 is TGTGCCAGTAGTATGATCGGGACAGAGGGATCCGGGGAGCTGTTTTTT. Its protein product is CASSMIGTEGSGELFF.